Each of the 18 T cell receptor beta chains below was sequenced from the same sample in a study of T cells after somatic rescue of genetic block. Some clones are missing from TCRdb's copy, which holds only in-frame ones; the method was immunoSEQ multiplex PCR. The sample comprises 110,000 or so clones, about 93% of which are singletons, and less than 1.5% rests with the top ten. The source material was peripheral blood mononuclear cells (PBMCs). These receptors came from a woman aged 18-30 years.

This chain uses TRBV9 with TRBJ1-2, with 8 bases aligning to TRBD1. Germline V lookup: CDR1 SGDLS, CDR2 YYNGEE. The CDR3 has 13 amino acids. Germline trimming cut 1 base from V and 8 bases from J; bases unmatched to any gene: 4. The CDR3 reads CASSVLDRGGYTF. In DNA form, the CDR3 reads TGTGCCAGCAGCGTACTCGACAGGGGCGGCTACACCTTC.

This sequence joins TRBV5-1 and TRBJ2-1; TRBD2 agrees at 8 bases. This CDR3 comprises 16 residues. The germline V gene has CDR1 SGHRS and CDR2 YFSETQ. After removal of 3 bases from V and 0 bases from J, the junction contained 5 bases not matched to a gene. CDR3 DNA sequence: TGCGCCAGCAGCTCCCCAAGCGGGAGCTCCTACAATGAGCAGTTCTTC. Protein sequence: CASSSPSGSSYNEQFF.

The V gene is TRBV9, the J gene TRBJ2-1, with D perhaps TRBD2 (5 bases). V was clipped by 3 bases and J by 6 bases, with 13 bases between them. The CDR3 sequence is 14 residues long. The V gene's germline CDR1 is SGDLS and CDR2 YYNGEE. Here the CDR3 reads CASSDEGLFNEQFF. CDR3 bases: TGTGCCAGCAGCGACGAGGGTCTGTTCAATGAGCAGTTCTTC. Full variable domain (outside the CDR3, taken from reference TRBV9 and TRBJ2-1): DSGVTQTPKHLITATGQRVTLRCSPRSGDLSVYWYQQSLDQGLQFLIQYYNGEERAKGNILERFSAQQFPDLHSELNLSSLELGDSALYFCASSDEGLFNEQFFGPGTRLTVL.

V and J are TRBV2 and TRBJ1-1; no firm D call. Germline values: CDR1 SNHLY, CDR2 FYNNEI. V lost 3 bases to trimming and J lost 6 bases, with 8 bases between them. CDR3 length equals 12 residues. The CDR3 DNA is TGTGCCAGCAGTGACCGGAGGCCTGAAGCTTTCTTT. It codes for CASSDRRPEAFF.

The rearrangement joins TRBV4-2 to TRBJ2-1; TRBD2 aligns across 8 bases. Germline CDR1 is LGHNA and CDR2 is YNFKEQ. This CDR3 region has 18 residues. V lost 0 bases and J lost 2; bases outside the gene matches: 9. In nucleotides, the CDR3 is TGTGCCAGCAGCCAAGACGGGAGGGAGGGACATACCTACAATGAGCAGTTCTTC. This gives the protein CASSQDGREGHTYNEQFF.

The gene calls are TRBV13 and TRBJ2-3; either TRBD1 or TRBD2 may fit D (6 bases each). Trimming removed 0 bases at V and 8 bases at J, with 15 bases between. Per the germline V gene, CDR1 is PRHDT and CDR2 is FYEKMQ (reference sequence). CDR3 length: 15 amino acids. The CDR3 here is CASSLGPRGAGTQYF. CDR3 nucleotides: TGTGCCAGCAGCTTAGGCCCTAGGGGGGCAGGTACGCAGTATTTT. Filled out from reference TRBV13 and TRBJ2-3, the complete variable domain reads AAGVIQSPRHLIKEKRETATLKCYPIPRHDTVYWYQQGPGQDPQFLISFYEKMQSDKGSIPDRFSAQQFSDYHSELNMSSLELGDSALYFCASSLGPRGAGTQYFGPGTRLTVL.

V is TRBV28 and J is TRBJ2-6, with 7 bases lining up with TRBD1. CDR3 length equals 15 residues. Trimming took 10 bases from V and 1 from J; bases not matched to a gene: 7. Germline V gene lookup returns CDR1 MDHEN and CDR2 SYDVKM. The CDR3 DNA follows: TGTGCCACCATAAGACAGGGTTCTGGGGCCAACGTCCTGACTTTC. This codes for CATIRQGSGANVLTF.

The chain has TRBV7-9 and TRBJ1-4, with D unclear. Per germline, CDR1 SEHNR and CDR2 FQNEAQ (reference sequence). Trimming shortened V by 3 bases and J by 3 bases, and 11 bases separated the two germline ends. The CDR3 is 15 amino acids. The CDR3 DNA follows: TGTGCCAGCAGCTTCCCACGGGTGTCTAATGAAAAACTGTTTTTT. Its protein is CASSFPRVSNEKLFF. Variable domain in full (rest from reference TRBV7-9 and TRBJ1-4): DTGVSQNPRHKITKRGQNVTFRCDPISEHNRLYWYRQTLGQGPEFLTYFQNEAQLEKSRLLSDRFSAERPKGSFSTLEIQRTEQGDSAMYLCASSFPRVSNEKLFFGSGTQLSVL.

This sequence joins TRBV2 and TRBJ1-4, with D possibly being TRBD1 (6 bases). With 6 bases removed from V and 7 bases from J, the gap between germline ends came to 24 bases. CDR3 length: 17 amino acids. Germline assignment: CDR1 SNHLY and CDR2 FYNNEI. For the CDR3, the DNA is TGTGCCAGCAGGCCACCTCCCCGAGACAGGCCCCTTGAAAAACTGTTTTTT. This codes for CASRPPPRDRPLEKLFF.

The chain joins TRBV10-3 to TRBJ1-4; no clear D. The germline V gene encodes CDR1 ENHRY and CDR2 SYGVKD. V gave up 9 bases and J gave up 8 bases, with 16 bases separating them. The CDR3 is made up of 13 amino acids. CDR3 nucleotides: TGTGCCATGACTCCGGGCCCTGAGGAAAAACTGTTTTTT. Protein sequence: CAMTPGPEEKLFF.

This chain uses TRBV15 with TRBJ2-2; a possible D gene is TRBD2 (5 bases). The CDR3 has 14 residues. The V end lost 7 bases, the J end lost 4 bases, and 13 bases lay between the germline ends. Germline V lookup: CDR1 LNHNV, CDR2 YYDKDF (reference sequence). CDR3 in amino acids: CATNLASGTGELFF. The DNA for the CDR3 is TGTGCCACCAACTTAGCGAGTGGCACCGGGGAGCTGTTTTTT.

This clone was recorded once. The chain is built from TRBV6-1 and TRBJ1-2, with 8 bases aligning to TRBD1. V was pared by 2 bases and J by 5 bases, with 7 bases of the junction left unmatched. The CDR3 length is 15 residues. Germline CDR1 and CDR2: MNHNS and SASEGT. The CDR3 DNA is TGTGCCAGCAGTGAATTGGGCAGGGGGCGATATGGCTACACCTTC. Translation gives CASSELGRGRYGYTF.

The chain has TRBV10-3 and TRBJ2-3; TRBD2 agrees at 9 bases. Germline values: CDR1 ENHRY, CDR2 SYGVKD. The CDR3 runs to 14 residues. The J segment lost 5 bases and the V segment lost 5 bases, leaving 5 bases of the junction unmatched. CDR3 loop: CAISQRGAGDTQYF. The DNA for the CDR3 is TGTGCCATCAGTCAGCGGGGGGCAGGAGATACGCAGTATTTT.

The V and J genes are TRBV7-9 and TRBJ1-2; D is unclear. CDR1 and CDR2 (germline): SEHNR, FQNEAQ (reference sequence). The CDR3 has 16 amino acids. V lost 6 bases and J lost 3, with 20 bases in between. The chain's CDR3 is CASRRSGETFDYGYTF. As DNA, the CDR3 is TGTGCCAGCAGGCGCTCGGGTGAAACCTTCGACTATGGCTACACCTTC.

The chain is built from TRBV6-4 and TRBJ1-1, with D hard to call. The CDR3 runs 11 residues. Trimming took 0 bases from V and 9 from J, leaving 5 bases between them. CDR1 is MRHNA and CDR2 is SNTAGT in the germline V gene. The CDR3 here is CASSDSGKAFF. CDR3 coding DNA: TGTGCCAGCAGTGACTCGGGGAAAGCTTTCTTT.

The rearrangement joins TRBV11-3 to TRBJ2-7; 8 nucleotides align to TRBD1. This CDR3 has 18 amino acids. J lost 2 bases, V lost 1 base, and 13 bases had no gene match. Germline V gene sequence: CDR1 SGHNT, CDR2 YENEEA. This CDR3 is CASSLGTIIGTGTYEQYF. The DNA of the CDR3 is TGTGCCAGCAGCTTAGGTACCATCATCGGGACAGGTACCTACGAGCAGTACTTC. The whole variable domain, remainder taken from reference TRBV11-3 and TRBJ2-7, is EAGVVQSPRYKIIEKKQPVAFWCNPISGHNTLYWYLQNLGQGPELLIRYENEEAVDDSQLPKDRFSAERLKGVDSTLKIQPAELGDSAVYLCASSLGTIIGTGTYEQYFGPGTRLTVT.

The chain is built from TRBV28 and TRBJ2-7; 10 bases agree with TRBD1. The CDR3 is 17 amino acids. After removal of 5 bases from V and 5 bases from J, the junction contained 15 bases not matched to a gene. Germline V gene sequence: CDR1 MDHEN, CDR2 SYDVKM. The CDR3 coding sequence is TGTGCCAGCAGTACGGTCGCCGGGACAGGGGCCCCCCACGAGCAGTACTTC. Translated: CASSTVAGTGAPHEQYF.

This clone appeared a single time. This chain links TRBV19 with TRBJ2-2; 7 positions agree with TRBD1. V trimming: 2 bases; J trimming: 6 bases; junction bases outside the gene matches: 3. Germline V lookup: CDR1 LNHDA, CDR2 SQIVND (reference sequence). This CDR3 region has 14 residues. The CDR3 DNA sequence: TGTGCCAGTAGTATAAAGGGGGCGCCCGGGGAGCTGTTTTTT. Its translation is CASSIKGAPGELFF.